A single T cell receptor (beta chain) is shown here with its context. The antigen is unknown. In the same sample, other DNA sequences code for this CDR3. Sequencing was performed with immunoSEQ multiplex PCR; in TCRdb, only in-frame clones are kept and a portion is missing. Here the sample spans tens of thousands of clones, 80% to 90% being singletons. This sample is part of a study of T cell responses to AZD1222 COVID-19 vaccine. On the study more broadly: Second-dose schedules of about 4 or about 12 weeks were combined. The study, taken as a whole, reports: Spike-specific TCR depth and breadth grew after two AZD1222 doses. Clonal diversity may have been underestimated, and the donors were mostly white British, with more females than males.

The CDR3 length is 13 residues. Germline V gene sequence: CDR1 SGHRS, CDR2 YFSETQ. Trimming left V 1 base short and J 2 bases short, with 7 bases between. This chain connects TRBV5-1 to TRBJ2-7; no definite D call. The sample consisted of peripheral blood, taken on day 0 of AZD1222 vaccination. The source of this sequence is an adult in good health. The CDR3 sequence is CASSLNSPYEQYF. The CDR3 DNA sequence: TGCGCCAGCAGCTTGAACAGTCCCTACGAGCAGTACTTC.